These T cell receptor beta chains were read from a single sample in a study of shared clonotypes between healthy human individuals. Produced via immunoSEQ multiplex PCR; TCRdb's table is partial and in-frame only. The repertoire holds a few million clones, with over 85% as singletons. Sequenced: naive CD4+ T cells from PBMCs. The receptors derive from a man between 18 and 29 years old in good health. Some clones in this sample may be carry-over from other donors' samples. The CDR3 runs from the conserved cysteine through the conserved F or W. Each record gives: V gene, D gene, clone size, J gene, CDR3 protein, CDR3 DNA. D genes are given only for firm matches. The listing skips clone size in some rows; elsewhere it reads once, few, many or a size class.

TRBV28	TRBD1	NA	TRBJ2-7	CASSRDRVYEQYF	TGTGCCAGCAGTAGGGACAGGGTTTACGAGCAGTACTTC
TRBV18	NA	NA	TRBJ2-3	CASSLPEGGDTQYF	TGTGCCAGCTCACTCCCAGAGGGGGGAGATACGCAGTATTTT
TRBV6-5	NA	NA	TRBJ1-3	CASSYFAGFSGNTIYF	TGTGCCAGCAGTTATTTTGCGGGGTTCTCTGGAAACACCATATATTTT
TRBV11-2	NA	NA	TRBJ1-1	CASSLVTPLVEAFF	TGTGCCAGCAGCTTAGTCACCCCTCTGGTCGAAGCTTTCTTT
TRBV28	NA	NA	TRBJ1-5	CASSLVPTLHNQPQHF	TGTGCCAGCAGTTTAGTCCCAACCCTTCACAATCAGCCCCAGCATTTT
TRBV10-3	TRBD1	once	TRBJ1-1	CAISLDRDHTEAFF	TGTGCCATATCGCTGGACAGGGATCATACTGAAGCTTTCTTT
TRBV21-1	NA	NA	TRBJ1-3	CASSKFVRGGGNTIYF	TGTGCCAGCAGCAAGTTTGTTAGGGGGGGAGGAAACACCATATATTTT
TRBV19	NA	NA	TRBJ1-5	CASSFGGNQPQHF	TGTGCCAGTAGTTTTGGGGGGAATCAGCCCCAGCATTTT
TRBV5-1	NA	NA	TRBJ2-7	CASSWNSGDSYEQYF	TGCGCCAGCAGCTGGAACTCAGGGGATTCTTACGAGCAGTACTTC
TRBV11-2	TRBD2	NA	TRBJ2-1	CASSLRGHLAGGPGNEQFF	TGTGCCAGCAGCTTACGGGGGCACCTAGCGGGAGGGCCGGGGAATGAGCAGTTCTTC
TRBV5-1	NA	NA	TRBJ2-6	CASSLAPPSGANVLTF	TGCGCCAGCAGCTTGGCTCCCCCCTCTGGGGCCAACGTCCTGACTTTC
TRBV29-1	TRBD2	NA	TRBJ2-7	CSVPGVAGPYEQYF	TGCAGCGTCCCCGGAGTAGCGGGTCCCTACGAGCAGTACTTC
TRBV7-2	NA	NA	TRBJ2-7	CASSLARQRSNRWYEQYF	TGTGCCAGCAGCTTAGCCCGACAGAGGTCAAATAGATGGTACGAGCAGTACTTC
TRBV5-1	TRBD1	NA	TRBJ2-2	CASSPRDRTGELFF	TGCGCCAGCAGCCCCAGGGACAGAACCGGGGAGCTGTTTTTT
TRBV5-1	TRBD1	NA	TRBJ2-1	CASSFETGGQGQFF	TGCGCCAGCAGCTTCGAGACAGGGGGTCAAGGGCAGTTCTTC
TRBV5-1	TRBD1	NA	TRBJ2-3	CASSDIQGADTQYF	TGCGCCAGCAGCGACATCCAGGGGGCAGATACGCAGTATTTT
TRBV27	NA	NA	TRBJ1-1	CASSSRSNTEAFF	TGTGCCAGCAGCTCGCGGTCCAACACTGAAGCTTTCTTT
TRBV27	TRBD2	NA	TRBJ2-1	CASSFGLAGGQFF	TGTGCCAGCAGTTTCGGACTAGCGGGAGGGCAGTTCTTC
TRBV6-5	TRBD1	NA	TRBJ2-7	CASRRQGKQYF	TGTGCCAGCAGAAGACAGGGGAAGCAGTACTTC
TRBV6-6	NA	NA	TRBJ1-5	CASTAGFNQPQHF	TGTGCCAGCACCGCAGGGTTCAATCAGCCCCAGCATTTT
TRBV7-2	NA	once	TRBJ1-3	CASSSPRQGNSGNTIYF	TGTGCCAGCAGCTCACCCCGCCAAGGAAACTCTGGAAACACCATATATTTT
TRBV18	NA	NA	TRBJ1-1	CASSPELNTEAFF	TGTGCCAGCTCACCAGAGTTGAACACTGAAGCTTTCTTT
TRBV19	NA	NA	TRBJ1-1	CASKSGWNTEAFF	TGTGCCAGTAAGTCAGGGTGGAACACTGAAGCTTTCTTT
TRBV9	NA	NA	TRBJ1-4	CASSDRRGGEKLFF	TGTGCCAGCAGCGACCGCAGGGGAGGTGAAAAACTGTTTTTT
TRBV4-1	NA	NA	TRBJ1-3	CASSQLRGGSGNTIYF	TGCGCCAGCAGCCAATTACGGGGGGGCTCTGGAAACACCATATATTTT
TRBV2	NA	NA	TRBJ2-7	CASNDPGRDSSYEQYF	TGTGCCAGCAACGATCCCGGGCGGGACAGCTCCTACGAGCAGTACTTC
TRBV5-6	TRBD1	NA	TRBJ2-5	CASSSLDRGAGETQYF	TGTGCCAGCAGTTCCCTTGACAGGGGAGCGGGAGAGACCCAGTACTTC
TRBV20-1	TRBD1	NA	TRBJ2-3	CSATRTGLQYF	TGCAGTGCTACCCGGACAGGCCTGCAGTATTTT
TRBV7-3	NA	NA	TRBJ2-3	CASSLYGDTQYF	TGTGCCAGCAGCTTATATGGAGATACGCAGTATTTT
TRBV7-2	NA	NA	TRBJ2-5	CASGPVGGETQYF	TGTGCCAGCGGCCCGGTAGGAGGGGAGACCCAGTACTTC
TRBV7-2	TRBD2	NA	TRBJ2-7	CASSLKVVLAGAYEQYF	TGTGCCAGCAGCTTAAAGGTGGTGCTAGCGGGAGCCTACGAGCAGTACTTC
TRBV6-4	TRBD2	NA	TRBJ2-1	CASSPLAGGALTEQFF	TGTGCCAGCAGCCCACTAGCGGGAGGGGCTCTGACTGAGCAGTTCTTC
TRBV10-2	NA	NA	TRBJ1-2	CASSSGFSSYGYTF	TGCGCCAGCAGTAGTGGGTTTAGCTCCTATGGCTACACCTTC
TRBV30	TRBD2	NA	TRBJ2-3	CAWSVRGGTDTQYF	TGTGCCTGGAGTGTACGGGGGGGGACAGATACGCAGTATTTT
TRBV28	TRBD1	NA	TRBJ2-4	CASSFLGQGRGAKNIQYF	TGTGCCAGCAGTTTTTTGGGACAGGGTAGAGGGGCCAAAAACATTCAGTACTTC
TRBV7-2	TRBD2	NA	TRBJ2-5	CASSIMGLVQETQYF	TGTGCCAGCAGCATAATGGGACTAGTCCAAGAGACCCAGTACTTC
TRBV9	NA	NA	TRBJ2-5	CASSVGLGVGSETQYF	TGTGCCAGCAGCGTAGGACTCGGAGTGGGGTCGGAGACCCAGTACTTC
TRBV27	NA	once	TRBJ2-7	CASSWGGRPIGGYEQYF	TGTGCCAGCAGTTGGGGTGGGAGGCCCATCGGAGGTTACGAGCAGTACTTC
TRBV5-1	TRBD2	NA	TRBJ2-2	CASRFLAGSTGELFF	TGCGCCAGCAGGTTTCTAGCGGGATCCACCGGGGAGCTGTTTTTT
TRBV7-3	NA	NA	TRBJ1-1	CASSSGGDLNTEAFF	TGTGCCAGCAGCTCAGGAGGGGATCTTAACACTGAAGCTTTCTTT
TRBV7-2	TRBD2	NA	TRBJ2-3	CASSTLAGAYTDTQYF	TGTGCCAGCAGCACGCTAGCGGGAGCGTATACAGATACGCAGTATTTT
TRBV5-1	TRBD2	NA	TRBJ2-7	CASSLAASGPYEQYF	TGCGCCAGCAGCTTGGCGGCTAGCGGGCCCTACGAGCAGTACTTC
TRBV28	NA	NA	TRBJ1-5	CASSPQREVLRQPQHF	TGTGCCAGCAGCCCACAACGGGAGGTACTAAGGCAGCCCCAGCATTTT
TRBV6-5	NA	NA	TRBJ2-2	CASSYSGRSTGELFF	TGTGCCAGCAGTTACTCGGGCCGGTCCACCGGGGAGCTGTTTTTT
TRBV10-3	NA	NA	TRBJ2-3	CAIRDSTDTQYF	TGTGCCATCAGAGATAGCACAGATACGCAGTATTTT
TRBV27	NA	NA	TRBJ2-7	CASSLSPNSYEQYF	TGTGCCAGCAGTTTATCTCCGAACTCCTACGAGCAGTACTTC
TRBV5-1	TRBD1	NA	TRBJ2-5	CASSLVYRGPQETQYF	TGCGCCAGCAGCTTGGTCTACAGGGGCCCCCAAGAGACCCAGTACTTC
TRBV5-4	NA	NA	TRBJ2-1	CAGSSRSSYNEQFF	TGTGCCGGCTCGAGCCGCAGCTCCTACAATGAGCAGTTCTTC
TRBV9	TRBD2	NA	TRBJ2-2	CASSVAGGEITGELFF	TGTGCCAGCAGCGTAGCCGGGGGGGAAATCACCGGGGAGCTGTTTTTT
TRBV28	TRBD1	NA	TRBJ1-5	CASSPNRGQGTYSNQPQHF	TGTGCCAGCAGTCCCAACCGGGGACAGGGGACTTATAGCAATCAGCCCCAGCATTTT
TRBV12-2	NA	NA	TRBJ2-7	CASRSRTSASSYEQYF	TGTGCAAGTCGCTCTCGGACTAGCGCCTCTTCCTACGAGCAGTACTTC
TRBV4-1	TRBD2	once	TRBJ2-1	CASSQVVSGRGSYNEQFF	TGCGCCAGCAGCCAAGTAGTAAGCGGGAGGGGGTCCTACAATGAGCAGTTCTTC
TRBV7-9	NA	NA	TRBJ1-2	CASSFPNLYGYTF	TGTGCCAGCAGCTTTCCTAACCTCTATGGCTACACCTTC
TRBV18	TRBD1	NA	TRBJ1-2	CASSQGAGYGYTF	TGTGCCAGCTCGCAGGGGGCCGGCTATGGCTACACCTTC
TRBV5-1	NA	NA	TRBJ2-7	CASSLGTSSYEQYF	TGCGCCAGCAGCTTGGGGACAAGCTCCTACGAGCAGTACTTC
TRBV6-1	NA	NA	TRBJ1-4	CASSESPVRGGKLFF	TGTGCCAGCAGTGAATCCCCGGTTCGAGGCGGAAAACTGTTTTTT
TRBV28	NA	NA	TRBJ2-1	CASSQGGGPFRNEQFF	TGTGCCAGCAGCCAGGGGGGAGGGCCGTTTCGCAATGAGCAGTTCTTC